This TCR beta chain was retrieved from a study of T cells in Graves' hyperthyroidism and ophthalmopathy. The study's findings and limits: A 13 V-J signature model discriminated ophthalmopathy versus stable hyperthyroidism. Blood also contained most expanded thyroid clonotypes above 0.001.

RNA transcripts were the template for amplifying TCR beta CDR3 regions. HTBI primers were used for first-round RT-PCR of the TCR CDR3. TCRdb processed the multiplex PCR reads anew with MiXCR; each CDR3 protein has one entry. The sample holds 500,000 to 800,000 distinct CDR3 sequences; roughly 45% are singletons and the top ten take 7% to 7.5%. This CDR3 is 15 amino acids long. V gave up 3 bases and J gave up 1 base; unmatched junction bases: 5. Germline V gene sequence: CDR1 MNHEY, CDR2 SMNVEV (reference sequence). About this clonotype: What it recognizes is unknown.

A patient was excluded if there was uncontrolled infection, other autoimmune disease, pregnancy or lactation. Clinical symptoms, serum thyroxine, TRAb, thyroid ultrasound and orbital computed tomography established diagnosis. This chain connects TRBV27 to TRBJ2-7; the match to TRBD1 covers 8 bases. The clonotype was recovered from an adult man with Graves' disease, either hyperthyroidism or ophthalmopathy (not recorded which). Input material: peripheral blood or thyroid tissue (not recorded which). The CDR3 coding sequence is TGTGCCAGCAGTTTCGGGACAGGAATTTCCTACGAGCAGTACTTC. This gives the protein CASSFGTGISYEQYF.